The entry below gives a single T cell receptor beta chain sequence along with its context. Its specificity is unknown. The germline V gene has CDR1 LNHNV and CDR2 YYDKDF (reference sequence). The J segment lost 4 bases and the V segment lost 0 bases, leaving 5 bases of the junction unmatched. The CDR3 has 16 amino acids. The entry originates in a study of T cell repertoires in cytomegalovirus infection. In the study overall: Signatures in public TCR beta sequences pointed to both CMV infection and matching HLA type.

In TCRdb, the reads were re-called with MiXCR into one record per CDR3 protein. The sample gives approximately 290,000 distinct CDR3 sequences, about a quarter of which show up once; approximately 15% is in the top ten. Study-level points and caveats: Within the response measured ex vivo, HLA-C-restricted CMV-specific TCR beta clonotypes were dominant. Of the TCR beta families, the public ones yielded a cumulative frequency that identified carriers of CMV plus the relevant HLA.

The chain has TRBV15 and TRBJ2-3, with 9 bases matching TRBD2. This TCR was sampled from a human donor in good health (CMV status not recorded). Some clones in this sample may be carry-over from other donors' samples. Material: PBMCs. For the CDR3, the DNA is TGTGCCACCAGCAGAGACCCGGGACTAGCTCCAGATACGCAGTATTTT. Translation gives CATSRDPGLAPDTQYF.